This T cell receptor (beta chain) was identified during a study of human T cells and chemical hapten exposure. The overall study: For the roughly 24-week duration of the study, patients were given weekly doses of diphenylcyclopropenone on the scalp. Variation in per-sample TCR yields came mainly from small pooled library volume differences.

The time point: patch test 2, 6 weeks after DPC sensitization. Treatment in this sample: therapeutic diphenylcyclopropenone sensitization with weekly scalp DPC. A single record per CDR3 protein comes from TCRdb applying MiXCR to the RACE reads. The sample includes hundreds of thousands of distinct CDR3 sequences, roughly 6.3% of them seen just once. This CDR3 region has 11 residues. From germline, CDR1 is DFQATT and CDR2 SNEGSKA (reference sequence). Trimming removed 7 bases from V and 2 bases from J, with 9 bases in between. Source: whole blood, taken in connection with sensitization to the hapten diphenylcyclopropenone (DPC). The chain is built from TRBV20-1 and TRBJ2-7; D is unresolved. The TCR sequence derives from a woman aged 18-29 years with alopecia areata. Some clones in this sample may be carry-over from other donors' samples. As DNA, the CDR3 is TGCAGTGTTGACGGGCCCTACGAGCAGTACTTC. It yields the protein CSVDGPYEQYF.